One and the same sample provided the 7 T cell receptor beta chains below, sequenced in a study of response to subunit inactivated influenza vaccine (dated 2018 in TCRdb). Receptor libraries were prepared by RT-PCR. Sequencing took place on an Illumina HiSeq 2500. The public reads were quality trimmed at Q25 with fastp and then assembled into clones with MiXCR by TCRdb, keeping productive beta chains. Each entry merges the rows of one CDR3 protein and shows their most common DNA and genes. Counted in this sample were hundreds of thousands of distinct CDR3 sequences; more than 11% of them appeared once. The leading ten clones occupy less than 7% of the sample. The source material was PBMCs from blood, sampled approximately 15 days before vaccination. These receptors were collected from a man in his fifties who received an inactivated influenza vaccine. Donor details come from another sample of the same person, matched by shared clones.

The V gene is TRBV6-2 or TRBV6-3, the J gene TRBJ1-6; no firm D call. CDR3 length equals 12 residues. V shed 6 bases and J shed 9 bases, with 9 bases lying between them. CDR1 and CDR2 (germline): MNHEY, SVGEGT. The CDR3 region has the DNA TGTGCCAGCAGCCACCATCGTTCACCCCTCCACTTT. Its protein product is CASSHHRSPLHF.

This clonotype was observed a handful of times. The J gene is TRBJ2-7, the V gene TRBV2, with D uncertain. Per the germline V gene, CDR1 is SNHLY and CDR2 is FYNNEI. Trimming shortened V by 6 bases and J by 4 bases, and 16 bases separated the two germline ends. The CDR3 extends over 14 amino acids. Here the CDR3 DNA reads TGTGCCAGCAGCCCGAAAATCGACGGGTACGAGCAGTACTTC. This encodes CASSPKIDGYEQYF. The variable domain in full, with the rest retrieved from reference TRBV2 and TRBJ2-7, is EPEVTQTPSHQVTQMGQEVILRCVPISNHLYFYWYRQILGQKVEFLVSFYNNEISEKSEIFDDQFSVERPDGSNFTLKIRSTKLEDSAMYFCASSPKIDGYEQYFGPGTRLTVT.

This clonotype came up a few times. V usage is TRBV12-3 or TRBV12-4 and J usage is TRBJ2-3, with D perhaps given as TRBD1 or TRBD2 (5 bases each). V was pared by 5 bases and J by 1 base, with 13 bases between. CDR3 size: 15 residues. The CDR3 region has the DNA TGTGCCAGCAGTCCCCGACAGAGGGGCACAGATACGCAGTATTTT. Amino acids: CASSPRQRGTDTQYF.

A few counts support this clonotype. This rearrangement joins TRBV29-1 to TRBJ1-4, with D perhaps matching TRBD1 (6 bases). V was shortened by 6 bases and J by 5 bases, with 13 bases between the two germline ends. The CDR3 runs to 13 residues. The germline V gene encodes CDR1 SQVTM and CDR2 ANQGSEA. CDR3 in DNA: TGCAGCGTCGCAGGACAGAGAAATGAAAAACTGTTTTTT. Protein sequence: CSVAGQRNEKLFF.

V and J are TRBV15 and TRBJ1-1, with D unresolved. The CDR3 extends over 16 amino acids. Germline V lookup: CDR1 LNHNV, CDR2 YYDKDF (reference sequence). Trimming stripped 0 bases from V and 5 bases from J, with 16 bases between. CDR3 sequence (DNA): TGTGCCACCAGCAGAGATCCACGGTCTGGAGGTACTGAAGCTTTCTTT. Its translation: CATSRDPRSGGTEAFF.

The CDR3 sequence is CASSSDVRTPNEQYF. The CDR3 DNA sequence: TGTGCCAGCAGCTCCGACGTGCGCACGCCCAACGAGCAGTACTTC. This sequence joins TRBV7-2 and TRBJ2-7; the D is unclear. This CDR3 region has 15 residues. V was trimmed by 4 bases and J by 5 bases, leaving 18 bases between them. Germline CDR1 is SGHTA and CDR2 is FQGNSA.

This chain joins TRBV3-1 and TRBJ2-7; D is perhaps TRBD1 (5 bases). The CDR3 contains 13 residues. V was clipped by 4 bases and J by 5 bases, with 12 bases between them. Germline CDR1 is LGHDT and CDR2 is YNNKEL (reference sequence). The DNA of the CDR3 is TGTGCCAGCAGCCTTCAGGGTTCCAACGAGCAGTACTTC. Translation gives CASSLQGSNEQYF.